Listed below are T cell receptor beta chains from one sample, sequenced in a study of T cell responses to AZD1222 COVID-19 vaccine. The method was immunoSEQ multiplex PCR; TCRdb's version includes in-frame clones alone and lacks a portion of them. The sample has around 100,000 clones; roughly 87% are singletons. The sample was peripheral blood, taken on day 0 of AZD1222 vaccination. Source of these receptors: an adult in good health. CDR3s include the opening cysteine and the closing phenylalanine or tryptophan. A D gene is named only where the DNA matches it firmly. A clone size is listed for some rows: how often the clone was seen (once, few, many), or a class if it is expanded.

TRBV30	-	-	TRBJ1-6	CAWSVRGDSPLHF	TGTGCCTGGAGTGTCCGGGGTGATTCACCCCTCCACTTT
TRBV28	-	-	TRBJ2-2	CASSLMGQGGGELFF	TGTGCCAGCAGTTTAATGGGGCAGGGAGGTGGGGAGCTGTTTTTT
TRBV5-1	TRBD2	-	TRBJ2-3	CASSFLAGGSDTQYF	TGCGCCAGCAGCTTTCTAGCGGGGGGGTCAGATACGCAGTATTTT
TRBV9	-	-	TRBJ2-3	CASSVVDREADTQYF	TGTGCCAGCAGCGTAGTGGATAGGGAAGCAGATACGCAGTATTTT
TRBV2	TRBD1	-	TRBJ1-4	CASSAGQGVNEKLFF	TGTGCCAGCAGTGCCGGACAGGGCGTTAATGAAAAACTGTTTTTT
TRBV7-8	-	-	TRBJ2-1	CASSPSGGMRNEQFF	TGTGCCAGCAGCCCCAGCGGCGGTATGCGCAATGAGCAGTTCTTC
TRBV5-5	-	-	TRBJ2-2	CASSSTLDTNTGELFF	TGTGCCAGCAGCTCTACCTTAGACACAAACACCGGGGAGCTGTTTTTT
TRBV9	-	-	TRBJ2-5	CASSPRPLRGRQETQYF	TGTGCCAGCAGCCCCCGCCCTCTGAGGGGACGACAAGAGACCCAGTACTTC
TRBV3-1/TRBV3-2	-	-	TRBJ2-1	CASSQGGWDGNEQFF	TGTGCCAGCAGCCAAGGAGGGTGGGATGGCAATGAGCAGTTCTTC
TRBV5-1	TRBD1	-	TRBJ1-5	CASSLPGTGGFRDQPQHF	TGCGCCAGCAGCTTACCCGGGACAGGGGGCTTTAGGGATCAGCCCCAGCATTTT
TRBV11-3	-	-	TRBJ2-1	CASSLGPINEQFF	TGTGCCAGCAGCTTGGGACCGATCAATGAGCAGTTCTTC
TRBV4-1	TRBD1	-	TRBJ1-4	CASSPGQGTEKLFF	TGCGCCAGCAGCCCGGGACAGGGAACCGAAAAACTGTTTTTT
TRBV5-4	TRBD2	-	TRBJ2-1	CASSPGLAGGIYNEQFF	TGTGCCAGCAGCCCGGGACTAGCGGGGGGGATCTACAATGAGCAGTTCTTC
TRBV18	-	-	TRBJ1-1	CASSPPRGGTMNTEAFF	TGTGCCAGCTCACCCCCGAGGGGGGGGACCATGAACACTGAAGCTTTCTTT
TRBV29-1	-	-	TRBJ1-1	CSVAGTLNTEAFF	TGCAGCGTTGCTGGCACCTTGAACACTGAAGCTTTCTTT
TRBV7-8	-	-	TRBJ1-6	CASTTESSYNSPLHF	TGTGCCAGCACCACTGAGAGCTCCTATAATTCACCCCTCCACTTT
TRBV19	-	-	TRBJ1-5	CASSIWGNQPQHF	TGTGCCAGTAGTATTTGGGGGAATCAGCCCCAGCATTTT
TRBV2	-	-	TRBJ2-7	CASRGYEQYF	TGTGCCAGCAGGGGATACGAGCAGTACTTC
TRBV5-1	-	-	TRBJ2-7	CASSFLRGIDEQYF	TGCGCCAGCAGCTTTCTTAGGGGGATCGACGAGCAGTACTTC
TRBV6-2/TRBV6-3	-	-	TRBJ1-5	CASSYDSPRQPQHF	TGTGCCAGCAGTTACGATAGCCCCCGGCAGCCCCAGCATTTT
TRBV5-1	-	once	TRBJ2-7	CASSLGQDLDEQYF	TGCGCCAGCAGCTTGGGACAGGACCTAGACGAGCAGTACTTC
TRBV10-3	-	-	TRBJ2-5	CAISEAGDKETQYF	TGTGCCATCAGTGAGGCAGGGGATAAAGAGACCCAGTACTTC
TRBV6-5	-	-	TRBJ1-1	CASSYASNTEAFF	TGTGCCAGCAGTTACGCGTCTAACACTGAAGCTTTCTTT
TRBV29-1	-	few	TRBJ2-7	CSVLQDYEQYF	TGCAGCGTTCTACAGGATTACGAGCAGTACTTC
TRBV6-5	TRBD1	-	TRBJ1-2	CASADGQGASGYTF	TGTGCCAGCGCAGATGGACAGGGGGCGTCTGGCTACACCTTC
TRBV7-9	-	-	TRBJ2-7	CASSFGQTYEQYF	TGTGCCAGCAGCTTCGGTCAAACCTACGAGCAGTACTTC
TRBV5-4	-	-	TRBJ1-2	CASSLEGRGQANYGYTF	TGTGCCAGCAGCTTGGAGGGTAGGGGTCAAGCTAACTATGGCTACACCTTC
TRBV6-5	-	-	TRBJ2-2	CASSWGGGELFF	TGTGCCAGCAGCTGGGGTGGCGGGGAGCTGTTTTTT
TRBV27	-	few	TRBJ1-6	CASSSREYSPLHF	TGTGCCAGCAGCTCCCGGGAGTATTCACCCCTCCACTTT
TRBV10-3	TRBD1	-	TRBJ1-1	CAISEFQGANTEAFF	TGTGCCATCAGTGAGTTTCAGGGGGCGAACACTGAAGCTTTCTTT
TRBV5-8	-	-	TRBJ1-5	CASNRLDVNQPQHF	TGTGCCAGCAATCGGCTTGACGTCAATCAGCCCCAGCATTTT
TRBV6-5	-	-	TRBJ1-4	CASSLKHPGIGKLFF	TGTGCCAGCAGTCTTAAACACCCGGGTATTGGAAAACTGTTTTTT
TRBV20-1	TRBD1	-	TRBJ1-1	CSADRGTEAFF	TGCAGTGCAGACAGGGGCACTGAAGCTTTCTTT
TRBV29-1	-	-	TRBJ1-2	CSVVQGSGYTF	TGCAGCGTTGTTCAAGGTAGTGGCTACACCTTC
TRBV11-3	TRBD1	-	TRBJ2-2	CASSLRSTGLNTGELFF	TGTGCCAGCAGCTTAAGGTCGACAGGGCTGAACACCGGGGAGCTGTTTTTT
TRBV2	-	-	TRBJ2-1	CASRTGDVDEQFF	TGTGCCAGCAGGACAGGCGATGTGGATGAGCAGTTCTTC
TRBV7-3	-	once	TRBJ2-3	CASSPIGTDTQYF	TGTGCCAGCAGCCCCATCGGCACAGATACGCAGTATTTT
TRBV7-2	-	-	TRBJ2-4	CASSFFGENIQYF	TGTGCCAGCAGCTTTTTCGGGGAGAACATTCAGTACTTC
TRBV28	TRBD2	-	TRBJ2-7	CASSNLGGGYEQYF	TGTGCCAGCAGTAACCTGGGCGGGGGCTACGAGCAGTACTTC
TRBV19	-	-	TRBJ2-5	CATKQGPWGTQYF	TGTGCCACTAAGCAGGGACCGTGGGGGACCCAGTACTTC
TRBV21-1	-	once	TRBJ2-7	CASSYPFRIGRSYEQYF	TGTGCCAGCAGCTACCCATTCCGCATTGGCAGATCCTACGAGCAGTACTTC
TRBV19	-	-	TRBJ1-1	CASSIDRNTEAFF	TGTGCCAGTAGTATTGACAGGAACACTGAAGCTTTCTTT